These 30 T cell receptor beta chains came from one sample sequenced in a study of T-cell memory formation after mild COVID-19. Via MiXCR, TCRdb re-called the 5' RACE reads, giving one row per CDR3 protein. The profile shows a few hundred thousand distinct CDR3 sequences, around a fifth of them singletons. The source material was PBMCs or a T cell subset sorted from them (not recorded which). The receptors shown here come from a man aged 18 to 29 who had mild COVID-19 (a few samples of this study predate the infection). Cell type and time point are not known.

This clonotype has only a few counts. The J gene is TRBJ2-3, the V gene TRBV30; D might be TRBD2 (6 bases). Deletions cut 2 bases from V and 5 bases from J, with 8 bases between. The CDR3 loop spans 12 amino acids. Germline CDR1 GTSNPN, CDR2 SVGIG (reference sequence). The CDR3 loop is CAWSPGGDTQYF. In nucleotides, the CDR3 is TGTGCCTGGAGTCCCGGGGGAGATACGCAGTATTTT. The full variable domain, its missing parts supplied by reference TRBV30 and TRBJ2-3, is SQTIHQWPATLVQPVGSPLSLECTVEGTSNPNLYWYRQAAGRGLQLLFYSVGIGQISSEVPQNLSASRPQDRQFILSSKKLLLSDSGFYLCAWSPGGDTQYFGPGTRLTVL.

CDR3 region: CASSYSGARVTDTQYF. In nucleotides, the CDR3 is TGTGCCAGCAGTTACTCGGGGGCCAGGGTCACAGATACGCAGTATTTT. V is TRBV6-2 or TRBV6-3 and J is TRBJ2-3; the D gene is possibly TRBD1 (6 bases). V was cut by 0 bases and J by 2 bases, with 12 bases left in between. The CDR3 length is 16 residues. Germline V lookup: CDR1 MNHEY, CDR2 SVGEGT.

This clonotype was detected only a few times. The rearrangement joins TRBV18 to TRBJ1-1; D perhaps matches TRBD1 (5 bases). CDR3 length: 13 amino acids. V shed 4 bases and J shed 8 bases, with 14 bases lying between them. Germline V CDR1 and CDR2: KGHSH, LQKENI. CDR3: CASSLGGVSEAFF. The CDR3 nucleotides are TGTGCCAGCTCACTAGGAGGGGTTTCCGAAGCTTTCTTT.

This clonotype was seen more than once but under ten times. This chain connects TRBV6-6 to TRBJ2-3; TRBD1 aligns across 7 bases. Trimming removed 6 bases from V and 1 base from J; junction bases left unmatched: 4. Germline CDR1 is MNHNY and CDR2 is SVGAGI (reference sequence). This CDR3 region has 14 residues. The DNA of the CDR3 is TGTGCCAGCAGAACCCAGGGGGGCACAGATACGCAGTATTTT. This sequence encodes CASRTQGGTDTQYF.

The CDR3 here is CASSLVERGGEDTQYF. Written as DNA, the CDR3 is TGTGCCAGCAGCTTAGTAGAGCGGGGGGGCGAAGATACGCAGTATTTT. This sequence joins TRBV7-9 and TRBJ2-3; TRBD2 aligns across 10 bases. Germline V CDR1 and CDR2: SEHNR, FQNEAQ (reference sequence). V dropped 1 base and J dropped 5; count of bases not matched to a gene: 6. This CDR3 has 16 residues.

This clonotype turned up a few times. The chain's CDR3 is CASSQDRAQPQHF. In nucleotides, the CDR3 is TGCGCCAGCAGCCAAGATCGGGCTCAGCCCCAGCATTTT. The chain recombines TRBV4-3 with TRBJ1-5; D ambiguous. Germline CDR1 and CDR2: LGHNA and YSLEER. This CDR3 has 13 residues. V was clipped by 0 bases and J by 6 bases, with 6 bases between them.

The J gene is TRBJ2-1, the V gene TRBV6-5, with TRBD1 matching 12 bases. Trimming took 2 bases from V and 8 from J; bases not matched to a gene: 4. CDR1 is MNHEY and CDR2 is SVGAGI in the germline V gene. CDR3 length: 15 amino acids. CDR3 nucleotide sequence: TGTGCCAGCAGTTACGGGACAGGGGGCAGCGATGAGCAGTTCTTC. Translated, it gives CASSYGTGGSDEQFF.

This clonotype has only a few counts. CDR3 sequence: CASSLEGHPTRSEQYF. In DNA, the CDR3 is TGCGCCAGCAGCCTCGAAGGACACCCCACTCGGTCCGAGCAGTACTTC. J is TRBJ2-7 and V is TRBV5-1, with D possibly TRBD1 on 5 matching bases. The CDR3 runs to 16 residues. Germline values: CDR1 SGHRS, CDR2 YFSETQ. Between the trimmed V and J ends, which lost 4 bases and 6 bases, there was a span of 23 bases.

The CDR3 DNA follows: TGCGCCAGCAGCCAAGATTGGACCTACCCCAATTCACCCCTCCACTTT. It is translated as CASSQDWTYPNSPLHF. The rearrangement links TRBV4-3 to TRBJ1-6, with D uncertain. CDR3 size: 16 residues. The germline V gene has CDR1 LGHNA and CDR2 YSLEER. V was clipped by 0 bases and J by 7 bases, with 13 bases between them.

As DNA, the CDR3 is TGTGCCAGCAGCGTGTTTTTCTCTGGGGCCAACGTCCTGACTTTC. This gives the protein CASSVFFSGANVLTF. The chain carries TRBV7-8 and TRBJ2-6; no definite D call. The CDR3 has 15 amino acids. Germline lookup yields CDR1 SGHVS and CDR2 FQNEAQ. Deletions cut 5 bases from V and 0 bases from J, with 8 bases between.

The table lists this clonotype with many counts. CDR3 amino acids: CASSPNLESTDTQYF. The CDR3 nucleotides read TGTGCCAGCTCACCAAATCTAGAGAGCACAGATACGCAGTATTTT. The rearrangement links TRBV18 to TRBJ2-3, with unresolved D. Trimming took off 2 bases at V and 0 bases at J, with 9 bases between the two ends. This CDR3 comprises 15 residues. The germline gives CDR1 KGHSH, CDR2 LQKENI.

V gene TRBV2 combines with J gene TRBJ1-4; 7 bases agree with TRBD1. The CDR3 extends over 16 amino acids. Germline CDR1 reads SNHLY; CDR2 reads FYNNEI. V shed 6 bases, J shed 0 bases, and the junction held 7 bases outside the gene matches. In DNA form, the CDR3 reads TGTGCCAGCAGCGGACAGGCTTCGTCAACTAATGAAAAACTGTTTTTT. Protein sequence: CASSGQASSTNEKLFF.

This chain joins TRBV4-2 and TRBJ2-3; 8 positions agree with TRBD2. This CDR3 has 18 amino acids. V lost 0 bases to trimming and J lost 2 bases; unmatched junction nucleotides: 10. Germline-derived CDR1 and CDR2 are LGHNA and YNFKEQ. The CDR3 loop is CASSQERLAGLNTDTQYF. CDR3 DNA: TGTGCCAGCAGCCAAGAACGGTTAGCGGGACTGAACACAGATACGCAGTATTTT.

The chain carries TRBV20-1 and TRBJ1-5; D not resolved. Trimming left V 7 bases short and J 2 bases short, with 15 bases between. Germline assignment: CDR1 DFQATT and CDR2 SNEGSKA (reference sequence). This CDR3 is 14 amino acids long. Here the CDR3 DNA reads TGCAGTGGAAGGAAGGAATGGGGCAATCAGCCCCAGCATTTT. Protein product: CSGRKEWGNQPQHF.

This clonotype appeared a single time. The chain carries TRBV12-3 or TRBV12-4 and TRBJ1-1, with a weak D call TRBD1 (5 bases). Trimming shortened V by 1 base and J by 5 bases, and 11 bases separated the two germline ends. The CDR3 is 14 residues long. In DNA, the CDR3 is TGTGCCAGCAGTTTAGGATTGGCAGGGACTGAAGCTTTCTTT. It encodes CASSLGLAGTEAFF.

This clonotype has more than one count but fewer than ten. The chain links TRBV7-6 to TRBJ1-4; D is uncertain. Germline loops: CDR1 SGHVS, CDR2 FNYEAQ. CDR3 length equals 15 residues. The V gene lost 3 bases and the J gene lost 8 bases, with 16 bases spanning the gap. The CDR3 DNA reads as TGTGCCAGCAGCTTGGGAAGACCGGGCCAAGAAAAACTGTTTTTT. Translation gives CASSLGRPGQEKLFF. Filled out from reference TRBV7-6 and TRBJ1-4, the complete variable domain reads GAGVSQSPRYKVTKRGQDVALRCDPISGHVSLYWYRQALGQGPEFLTYFNYEAQQDKSGLPNDRFSAERPEGSISTLTIQRTEQRDSAMYRCASSLGRPGQEKLFFGSGTQLSVL.

V usage is TRBV24-1 and J usage is TRBJ2-3; D perhaps matches TRBD1 (6 bases). CDR3 length equals 14 residues. The germline CDR1 and CDR2 sequences are KGHDR and SFDVKD. V dropped 9 bases and J dropped 4 bases, with 16 bases sitting between them. CDR3 region: CATQDQGWPDTQYF. Here the CDR3 DNA reads TGTGCCACCCAGGACCAGGGGTGGCCAGATACGCAGTATTTT.

The rearrangement uses TRBV4-1 and TRBJ2-2; D is uncertain. Germline CDR1 and CDR2: MGHRA and YSYEKL. V was clipped by 0 bases and J by 0 bases, with 14 bases between them. This CDR3 spans 18 amino acids. CDR3 residues: CASSQDRFGLANTGELFF. The CDR3 DNA sequence: TGCGCCAGCAGCCAAGATCGTTTCGGGTTAGCGAACACCGGGGAGCTGTTTTTT.

This clonotype was detected ten times or more. The chain links TRBV7-6 to TRBJ1-6; D gene uncertain. V was cut by 0 bases and J by 8 bases, with 5 bases left in between. The CDR3 spans 13 residues. The germline V gene has CDR1 SGHVS and CDR2 FNYEAQ. The CDR3 DNA reads TGTGCCAGCAGCTTAGCTACGGATTCACCCCTCCACTTT. It codes for CASSLATDSPLHF.

The V call is TRBV2, the J call TRBJ2-3, with D maybe TRBD2 (6 bases). V was shortened by 0 bases and J by 2 bases, with 12 bases between the two germline ends. The CDR3 totals 16 residues. The germline CDR1 and CDR2 sequences are SNHLY and FYNNEI. The chain's CDR3 is CASSEAGGSTTDTQYF. CDR3 nucleotides: TGTGCCAGCAGTGAAGCAGGAGGGTCGACCACAGATACGCAGTATTTT.

This clonotype was observed at least ten times. The chain joins TRBV19 to TRBJ2-1; no clear D gene. Per germline, CDR1 LNHDA and CDR2 SQIVND (reference sequence). The ends were cut back, 8 bases at V and 0 bases at J, with 11 bases in the middle. The CDR3 extends over 14 amino acids. CDR3 sequence (DNA): TGTGCCAGTGCATGGGGTCGCTCCTACAATGAGCAGTTCTTC. Translation gives CASAWGRSYNEQFF.

This clonotype was observed a handful of times. The chain uses TRBV10-3 and TRBJ2-7; D may be TRBD2 (5 bases). The CDR3 is 16 amino acids. Trimming removed 2 bases at V and 0 bases at J, with 14 bases between. CDR1 ENHRY and CDR2 SYGVKD come from the germline V gene. CDR3 sequence: CAISELRTERSYEQYF. The CDR3 DNA is TGTGCCATCAGTGAGCTTCGGACTGAACGCTCCTACGAGCAGTACTTC.

This clonotype was seen only a few times. The rearrangement joins TRBV12-3 or TRBV12-4 to TRBJ2-7; 8 bases align to TRBD2. The junction had 6 bases not matched to a gene; V was cut back by 9 bases and J by 2 bases. The CDR3 runs to 13 residues. CDR3 loop: CASGAGGPYEQYF. DNA of the CDR3: TGTGCCAGTGGGGCGGGGGGCCCCTACGAGCAGTACTTC.

This clonotype showed up just a few times. This chain uses TRBV15 with TRBJ1-2, with D perhaps TRBD1 (6 bases). This CDR3 spans 14 amino acids. Trimming removed 5 bases at V and 3 bases at J, with 13 bases between. Germline V gene sequence: CDR1 LNHNV, CDR2 YYDKDF (reference sequence). CDR3 DNA sequence: TGTGCCACCAGCGGTGGGGGCTTATACTATGGCTACACCTTC. Translated, it gives CATSGGGLYYGYTF.

The chain has TRBV12-3 or TRBV12-4 and TRBJ2-5; a weak D match, TRBD2 (6 bases). This CDR3 has 17 residues. V lost 5 bases to trimming and J lost 4 bases, with 23 bases between them. CDR3 loop: CASSLHGTADSGETQYF. The CDR3 coding sequence is TGTGCCAGCAGTCTCCACGGGACTGCGGATTCCGGAGAGACCCAGTACTTC.

This clonotype was seen more than once but under ten times. This rearrangement joins TRBV11-2 to TRBJ2-5, with D unclear. V was shortened by 0 bases and J by 5 bases, with 13 bases between the two germline ends. This CDR3 comprises 15 residues. Germline CDR1 SGHAT, CDR2 FQNNGV. CDR3 residues: CASSLDIYRLETQYF. CDR3 nucleotide sequence: TGTGCCAGCAGCTTAGATATATACCGGTTGGAGACCCAGTACTTC.

The chain is built from TRBV29-1 and TRBJ1-5; 9 nucleotides align to TRBD1. Germline assignment: CDR1 SQVTM and CDR2 ANQGSEA. The CDR3 loop spans 13 amino acids. V lost 5 bases to trimming and J lost 6 bases; unmatched junction nucleotides: 5. The CDR3 DNA reads TGCAGCGTTTCGGGACAGGGAACTCAGCCCCAGCATTTT. Amino acid sequence: CSVSGQGTQPQHF. The full variable domain, completed using reference TRBV29-1 and TRBJ1-5, is SAVISQKPSRDICQRGTSLTIQCQVDSQVTMMFWYRQQPGQSLTLIATANQGSEATYESGFVIDKFPISRPNLTFSTLTVSNMSPEDSSIYLCSVSGQGTQPQHFGDGTRLSIL.

The sample holds a few counts of this clonotype. V and J are TRBV28 and TRBJ2-5, with D possibly being TRBD2 (5 bases). Germline V gives CDR1 MDHEN, CDR2 SYDVKM. Trimming removed 6 bases from V and 3 bases from J, with 8 bases in between. The CDR3 contains 12 residues. The CDR3 protein is CASSGSEETQYF. The CDR3 DNA is TGTGCCAGCAGCGGTAGCGAAGAGACCCAGTACTTC.

There are a few counts of this clonotype. The chain combines TRBV12-3 or TRBV12-4 with TRBJ1-2, with 8 bases aligning to TRBD1. V lost 6 bases, J lost 6 bases, and 12 bases stayed unmatched. The length of the CDR3 is 15 residues. CDR3 sequence: CASRSDRVHVNGYTF. CDR3 DNA: TGTGCCAGCAGATCGGACAGGGTTCACGTGAATGGCTACACCTTC.

The rearrangement links TRBV18 to TRBJ2-5; tentatively, D is TRBD2 (5 bases). There are 15 residues in the CDR3. V was pared by 1 base and J by 5 bases, with 14 bases between. Germline CDR1 KGHSH, CDR2 LQKENI. The CDR3 loop is CASSPREGVGETQYF. CDR3 coding DNA: TGTGCCAGCTCACCACGAGAGGGTGTGGGCGAGACCCAGTACTTC.